Below are 21 T cell receptor beta chains sequenced from a single sample in a study of T cell responses to AZD1222 COVID-19 vaccine. Assay: immunoSEQ multiplex PCR; the TCRdb copy retains only in-frame clones and omits some. The sample lists roughly 140,000 clones; 93% were seen once. Here the sequenced sample was peripheral blood, taken on day 0 of AZD1222 vaccination. These receptors were taken from an adult in good health.

This clone was observed a single time. This rearrangement joins TRBV18 to TRBJ1-5; 9 nucleotides align to TRBD1. With 3 bases clipped from V and 11 bases from J, the junction kept 5 bases outside the gene matches. CDR3 length: 13 amino acids. The germline gives CDR1 KGHSH, CDR2 LQKENI. CDR3 bases: TGTGCCAGCTCACCGTCCGGACAGGGGACCCAGCATTTT. Translating gives CASSPSGQGTQHF.

For this clone: Mismatch with germline at one junction end may stem from a read error. J is TRBJ2-6 and V is TRBV2, with TRBD1 identical over 12 bases. This CDR3 spans 17 amino acids. Germline assignment: CDR1 SNHLY and CDR2 FYNNEI. CDR3 loop: CASREGTGGFGANVLTF. Here the CDR3 DNA reads TGTGCCAGCAGGGAAGGGACAGGGGGCTTTGGGGCCAACGTCCTGACTTTC.

The CDR3 sequence is CASSVTLGQGANYGYTF. CDR3 in DNA: TGTGCCAGCAGCGTCACACTGGGACAGGGGGCCAACTATGGCTACACCTTC. The genes are TRBV9 and TRBJ1-2, with 12 nucleotides matching TRBD1. CDR1 is SGDLS and CDR2 is YYNGEE in the germline V gene. There are 17 residues in the CDR3. Trimming cost V 2 bases and J 2 bases; bases outside gene matches: 7.

The rearrangement uses TRBV12-3 or TRBV12-4 and TRBJ1-4, with D uncertain. The CDR3 runs to 11 residues. V lost 5 bases, J lost 12 bases, and 10 bases lay in between. CDR3 DNA: TGTGCCAGCAGTGAGGCCGGGGAACTGTTTTTT. It is translated as CASSEAGELFF.

V usage is TRBV7-2 and J usage is TRBJ1-1; D not resolved. V was clipped by 1 base and J by 3 bases, with 12 bases between them. Germline-derived CDR1 and CDR2 are SGHTA and FQGNSA. The CDR3 extends over 15 amino acids. This chain's CDR3 is CASSLVTGPYTEAFF. In nucleotides, the CDR3 is TGTGCCAGCAGCTTAGTGACGGGCCCTTACACTGAAGCTTTCTTT.

This chain joins TRBV7-3 and TRBJ2-3; 13 bases fit TRBD2. Germline V gives CDR1 SGHTA, CDR2 FQGTGA. The V and J ends lost 5 bases and 2 bases, in that order; junction bases with no gene match: 7. The CDR3 has 17 amino acids. This CDR3 is CASSRTSGGSPTDTQYF. DNA for the CDR3: TGTGCCAGCAGCCGGACTAGCGGGGGCTCTCCCACAGATACGCAGTATTTT.

The chain couples TRBV6-5 to TRBJ2-7; D unclear. Germline V gene sequence: CDR1 MNHEY, CDR2 SVGAGI. Trimming left V 8 bases short and J 4 bases short, with 15 bases between. The CDR3 is 13 amino acids. The CDR3 nucleotides read TGTGCCAGCGCGACCGAATGGAGTTACGAGCAGTACTTC. It yields the protein CASATEWSYEQYF.

This chain joins TRBV3-1 (or the pseudogene TRBV3-2) and TRBJ1-2, with 9 positions matching TRBD1. Trimming took 4 bases from V and 5 from J; bases not matched to a gene: 8. The CDR3 totals 15 residues. Germline V CDR1 and CDR2: LGHDT, YNNKEL (reference sequence). Written as DNA, the CDR3 is TGTGCCAGCAGCCCAGGGGGACAGGGTAATTATGGCTACACCTTC. Protein: CASSPGGQGNYGYTF.

The V call is TRBV5-1, the J call TRBJ2-1; D may be TRBD1 or TRBD2 (7 bases each). Germline CDR1 reads SGHRS; CDR2 reads YFSETQ. The CDR3 contains 14 residues. V lost 4 bases, J lost 5 bases, and 13 bases lay in between. The CDR3 nucleotides read TGCGCCAGCAGCGGGGGGGACAGTAACAATGAGCAGTTCTTC. Its protein is CASSGGDSNNEQFF.

The genes are TRBV9 and TRBJ2-1; D gene ambiguous. The CDR3 runs to 13 residues. Germline loops: CDR1 SGDLS, CDR2 YYNGEE. V lost 1 base, J lost 10 bases, and 12 bases lay in between. The CDR3 loop is CASSVRAESEQFF. Here the CDR3 DNA reads TGTGCCAGCAGCGTAAGGGCTGAATCGGAGCAGTTCTTC. The variable domain in full, completed from reference TRBV9 and TRBJ2-1, reads DSGVTQTPKHLITATGQRVTLRCSPRSGDLSVYWYQQSLDQGLQFLIQYYNGEERAKGNILERFSAQQFPDLHSELNLSSLELGDSALYFCASSVRAESEQFFGPGTRLTVL.

The rearrangement links TRBV2 to TRBJ1-2; D remains ambiguous. Germline V gene data show CDR1 as SNHLY and CDR2 as FYNNEI. CDR3 length: 12 residues. V gave up 4 bases and J gave up 8 bases, with 11 bases separating them. CDR3 amino acids: CASSAGNSGYTF. The CDR3 region has the DNA TGTGCCAGCAGTGCCGGGAATAGCGGCTACACCTTC. Full variable domain (missing parts from reference TRBV2 and TRBJ1-2): EPEVTQTPSHQVTQMGQEVILRCVPISNHLYFYWYRQILGQKVEFLVSFYNNEISEKSEIFDDQFSVERPDGSNFTLKIRSTKLEDSAMYFCASSAGNSGYTFGSGTRLTVV.

The gene calls are TRBV5-5 and TRBJ1-5, with 8 positions matching TRBD1. The J segment lost 4 bases and the V segment lost 3 bases, leaving 0 bases of the junction unmatched. CDR1 is SGHKS and CDR2 is YYEKEE in the germline V gene (reference sequence). This CDR3 comprises 13 residues. The chain's CDR3 is CASSWTGNQPQHF. CDR3 in DNA: TGTGCCAGCAGCTGGACAGGGAATCAGCCCCAGCATTTT.

The chain joins TRBV5-1 to TRBJ2-3; the match to TRBD2 covers 10 bases. Per germline, CDR1 SGHRS and CDR2 YFSETQ. The V gene end was trimmed by 6 bases and the J gene end by 8 bases; junction bases not matched to a gene: 12. The CDR3 runs 15 residues. The CDR3, as DNA: TGCGCCAGCACCCTTGCGGCTAGCGGGGGAGGTACGCAGTATTTT. Translating gives CASTLAASGGGTQYF.

This clone was seen once. The chain is built from TRBV5-1 and TRBJ1-4; 9 bases are a match to TRBD1. The trim removed 4 bases at V and 8 bases at J, leaving 6 bases unmatched. The CDR3 contains 14 residues. CDR1 is SGHRS, CDR2 YFSETQ, per germline. The DNA for the CDR3 is TGCGCCAGCAGCCTGACAGGGGGAGGCGAAAAACTGTTTTTT. It yields the protein CASSLTGGGEKLFF.

This sequence joins TRBV7-6 and TRBJ1-2; 7 bases are shared with TRBD1. V gave up 0 bases and J gave up 1 base; unmatched junction bases: 2. The CDR3 has 15 amino acids. Germline V gene data show CDR1 as SGHVS and CDR2 as FNYEAQ. In nucleotides, the CDR3 is TGTGCCAGCAGCTTAGCTCAGGGGGATAACTATGGCTACACCTTC. Its protein is CASSLAQGDNYGYTF.

This clone occurred a few times. The chain has TRBV9 and TRBJ2-1; D gene uncertain. The CDR3 extends over 15 amino acids. Trimming took 3 bases from V and 0 from J, leaving 10 bases between them. CDR1 is SGDLS, CDR2 YYNGEE, per germline. CDR3: CASSARASSYNEQFF. The CDR3 DNA sequence: TGTGCCAGCAGCGCCCGGGCGAGCTCCTACAATGAGCAGTTCTTC.

The chain joins TRBV2 to TRBJ2-7; D tentatively fits TRBD1 or TRBD2 (5 bases each). This CDR3 has 13 residues. V was clipped by 5 bases and J by 0 bases, with 8 bases between them. Per the germline V gene, CDR1 is SNHLY and CDR2 is FYNNEI. CDR3 DNA sequence: TGTGCCAGCAGTTGGGACCTCTCCTACGAGCAGTACTTC. This translates into CASSWDLSYEQYF.

This clone turned up a few times. The rearrangement uses TRBV11-2 and TRBJ2-1; no clear D. CDR3 length: 11 residues. CDR1 and CDR2 from the germline V gene are SGHAT and FQNNGV. Trimming shortened V by 7 bases and J by 6 bases, and 7 bases separated the two germline ends. The CDR3 region is CASTKFNEQFF. DNA for the CDR3: TGTGCCAGCACCAAATTCAATGAGCAGTTCTTC.

The chain joins TRBV10-3 to TRBJ1-2, with TRBD1 matching over 7 bases. Losses at the gene ends were 3 bases for V and 8 bases for J; bases not matched to a gene: 12. CDR1 and CDR2 from the germline V gene are ENHRY and SYGVKD. The CDR3 length is 15 residues. CDR3 sequence: CAISESTGADSGYTF. DNA of the CDR3: TGTGCCATCAGTGAATCCACAGGGGCAGACAGCGGCTACACCTTC.

This chain connects TRBV7-9 to TRBJ2-2; D gene unclear. CDR3 length equals 14 residues. CDR1 and CDR2 from the germline V gene are SEHNR and FQNEAQ (reference sequence). Trimming pared 3 bases from V and 1 base from J, leaving 6 bases between. The CDR3 nucleotides read TGTGCCAGCAGCTTGTCTCTGAACACCGGGGAGCTGTTTTTT. Its translation: CASSLSLNTGELFF.

The CDR3 DNA follows: TGTGCCAGCAGCCAGACCGCAGGGCGGGCCATATCGGGGGGCTACACCTTC. This sequence encodes CASSQTAGRAISGGYTF. J is TRBJ1-2 and V is TRBV3-1 (or the pseudogene TRBV3-2), with D perhaps TRBD1 (5 bases). The length of the CDR3 is 17 residues. The V end was cut by 3 bases, the J end by 8 bases, with 25 bases between. Looked up from germline, CDR1 is LGHDT and CDR2 is YNNKEL (reference sequence).